A selection of T cell receptor beta chains follows, all from one sample in a study of blood T cell repertoires in COVID-19. The repertoire was sequenced with immunoSEQ multiplex PCR; TCRdb's copy has only in-frame clones and lacks some. The sample lists approximately 170,000 clones; 70% to 90% were seen once. Sequencing used PBMCs or T cells enriched from blood (not recorded which). These receptors were taken from a woman aged 45-59 years who had recovered from COVID-19. Each CDR3 is given with its conserved first and last residue. Each record gives: clone size, D gene, V gene, J gene, CDR3 protein, CDR3 DNA. D genes are given only for firm matches. Not every row has a clone size; where given, it reads once, few, many or a size class.

clone size: NA
D gene: TRBD1
V gene: TRBV6-2/TRBV6-3
J gene: TRBJ2-1
CDR3 protein: CASSPMGQPNEQFF
CDR3 DNA: TGTGCCAGCAGTCCAATGGGACAGCCCAATGAGCAGTTCTTC

clone size: NA
D gene: TRBD1
V gene: TRBV4-2
J gene: TRBJ1-5
CDR3 protein: CASSQAQGANQPQHF
CDR3 DNA: TGTGCCAGCAGCCAGGCCCAGGGGGCCAATCAGCCCCAGCATTTT

clone size: once
D gene: NA
V gene: TRBV18
J gene: TRBJ2-1
CDR3 protein: CASSPPGSRNEQFF
CDR3 DNA: TGTGCCAGCTCACCACCGGGCAGCCGGAATGAGCAGTTCTTC

clone size: NA
D gene: NA
V gene: TRBV2
J gene: TRBJ2-3
CDR3 protein: CASSPGGASTDTQYF
CDR3 DNA: TGTGCCAGCAGTCCTGGGGGGGCTAGCACAGATACGCAGTATTTT

clone size: NA
D gene: NA
V gene: TRBV5-5
J gene: TRBJ1-5
CDR3 protein: CASSLLGTGSNQPQHF
CDR3 DNA: TGTGCCAGCAGCTTGCTGGGGACTGGTAGCAATCAGCCCCAGCATTTT

clone size: few
D gene: TRBD1
V gene: TRBV12-3/TRBV12-4
J gene: TRBJ1-2
CDR3 protein: CASSLGTGDGYTF
CDR3 DNA: TGTGCCAGCAGTTTAGGGACAGGGGATGGCTACACCTTC

clone size: NA
D gene: TRBD1
V gene: TRBV6-5
J gene: TRBJ2-1
CDR3 protein: CASSYRDRGLNEQFF
CDR3 DNA: TGTGCCAGCAGTTACCGGGACAGGGGTTTGAATGAGCAGTTCTTC

clone size: NA
D gene: NA
V gene: TRBV18
J gene: TRBJ1-2
CDR3 protein: CASSPTEEFRGYTF
CDR3 DNA: TGTGCCAGCTCACCAACGGAGGAATTCCGTGGCTACACCTTC

clone size: NA
D gene: NA
V gene: TRBV21-1
J gene: TRBJ1-6
CDR3 protein: CASSKDEVRGGNSPLHF
CDR3 DNA: TGTGCCAGCAGCAAAGACGAGGTGCGGGGGGGCAATTCACCCCTCCACTTT

clone size: NA
D gene: NA
V gene: TRBV29-1
J gene: TRBJ2-6
CDR3 protein: CSVAVFSGANVLTF
CDR3 DNA: TGCAGCGTTGCGGTTTTCTCTGGGGCCAACGTCCTGACTTTC

clone size: NA
D gene: NA
V gene: TRBV5-8
J gene: TRBJ2-3
CDR3 protein: CASSLGLFDRDTQYF
CDR3 DNA: TGTGCCAGCAGCTTGGGACTTTTTGATCGAGATACGCAGTATTTT

clone size: NA
D gene: TRBD2
V gene: TRBV19
J gene: TRBJ2-3
CDR3 protein: CASSITSVGTDTQYF
CDR3 DNA: TGTGCCAGTAGTATCACTAGCGTTGGCACAGATACGCAGTATTTT

clone size: NA
D gene: TRBD2
V gene: TRBV19
J gene: TRBJ2-1
CDR3 protein: CASKVGGSPSYEQFF
CDR3 DNA: TGTGCCAGTAAAGTAGGCGGGAGTCCCTCATATGAGCAGTTCTTC

clone size: NA
D gene: TRBD1
V gene: TRBV19
J gene: TRBJ2-1
CDR3 protein: CASSWDRADEQFF
CDR3 DNA: TGTGCCAGTAGTTGGGACAGGGCGGATGAGCAGTTCTTC

clone size: NA
D gene: NA
V gene: TRBV30
J gene: TRBJ2-3
CDR3 protein: CAWSVLGETDTQYF
CDR3 DNA: TGTGCCTGGAGTGTATTGGGAGAAACAGATACGCAGTATTTT

clone size: once
D gene: NA
V gene: TRBV7-2
J gene: TRBJ2-5
CDR3 protein: CASTPRETQYF
CDR3 DNA: TGTGCCAGCACCCCTCGAGAGACCCAGTACTTC

clone size: NA
D gene: NA
V gene: TRBV6-5
J gene: TRBJ1-1
CDR3 protein: CASHRGDTEAFF
CDR3 DNA: TGTGCCAGCCACCGCGGGGACACTGAAGCTTTCTTT

clone size: NA
D gene: NA
V gene: TRBV18
J gene: TRBJ1-1
CDR3 protein: CASSPTQRGGNTEAFF
CDR3 DNA: TGTGCCAGCTCACCAACCCAGCGGGGTGGGAACACTGAAGCTTTCTTT

clone size: NA
D gene: TRBD1
V gene: TRBV10-3
J gene: TRBJ1-1
CDR3 protein: CAISDTGGHTEAFF
CDR3 DNA: TGTGCCATCAGTGACACAGGGGGGCATACTGAAGCTTTCTTT

clone size: NA
D gene: NA
V gene: TRBV4-2
J gene: TRBJ2-1
CDR3 protein: CASSPHYGSYNEQFF
CDR3 DNA: TGTGCCAGCAGCCCCCATTACGGTTCCTACAATGAGCAGTTCTTC

clone size: NA
D gene: TRBD2
V gene: TRBV5-1
J gene: TRBJ2-4
CDR3 protein: CASSRTSTSGGGNIQYF
CDR3 DNA: TGCGCCAGCAGCAGAACATCGACTAGCGGGGGAGGGAACATTCAGTACTTC

clone size: once
D gene: NA
V gene: TRBV30
J gene: TRBJ1-5
CDR3 protein: CAYHSGQHQPQHF
CDR3 DNA: TGTGCCTACCATTCAGGGCAACATCAGCCCCAGCATTTT

clone size: NA
D gene: TRBD2
V gene: TRBV10-1
J gene: TRBJ2-2
CDR3 protein: CASSEGIAGGPTGELFF
CDR3 DNA: TGCGCCAGCAGCGAGGGGATAGCGGGAGGGCCCACCGGGGAGCTGTTTTTT

clone size: NA
D gene: NA
V gene: TRBV4-3
J gene: TRBJ1-1
CDR3 protein: CASSHKIDRPFEAFF
CDR3 DNA: TGCGCCAGCAGCCATAAGATAGACAGACCGTTTGAAGCTTTCTTT

clone size: NA
D gene: TRBD2
V gene: TRBV19
J gene: TRBJ2-4
CDR3 protein: CASSSRLAADIQYF
CDR3 DNA: TGTGCCAGTAGTTCCCGACTAGCGGCTGACATTCAGTACTTC

clone size: NA
D gene: NA
V gene: TRBV28
J gene: TRBJ1-5
CDR3 protein: CASNSRQAALYSNQPQHF
CDR3 DNA: TGTGCCAGCAATTCAAGGCAGGCCGCACTTTATAGCAATCAGCCCCAGCATTTT

clone size: NA
D gene: NA
V gene: TRBV19
J gene: TRBJ2-2
CDR3 protein: CASSLQQGTTGGELFF
CDR3 DNA: TGTGCCAGTAGTCTTCAACAAGGGACAACCGGGGGGGAGCTGTTTTTT

clone size: NA
D gene: NA
V gene: TRBV19
J gene: TRBJ1-5
CDR3 protein: CASSIVVVLGAPSNQPQHF
CDR3 DNA: TGTGCCAGTAGTATAGTTGTGGTTCTGGGGGCGCCCAGCAATCAGCCCCAGCATTTT